A selection of T cell receptor beta chains follows, all from one sample in a study of graft-versus-host responses after intestinal transplantation. Profiled with immunoSEQ multiplex PCR; TCRdb holds only in-frame clones, not every one. The table includes more than 60,000 clones, 90% detected once. For these TCRs, the target antigens are not known. Sequenced here: unstimulated CD8+ T cells sorted from spleen or lymph node cells, sampled before intestinal transplant. The receptors come from a human donor who received an intestinal transplant. Each CDR3 is given with its conserved first and last residue. A D gene is named only where the DNA matches it firmly. Some rows have no size entry. The others give once, few or many, or a class for an expanded clone.

V	J	size	D	DNA	CDR3
TRBV6-1	TRBJ1-1	.	.	TGTGCCAGCAGTGGGTGGCAGTCCGTCACTGAAGCTTTCTTT	CASSGWQSVTEAFF
TRBV6-6	TRBJ1-1	.	.	TGTGCCAGCAGTTACGTGGGTGCGGCTGAAGCTTTCTTT	CASSYVGAAEAFF
TRBV13	TRBJ2-5	.	.	TGTGCCAGCAGCTTAAGGGACTACCAAGAGACCCAGTACTTC	CASSLRDYQETQYF
TRBV9	TRBJ2-7	.	TRBD2	TGTGCCAGCAGCGTAGCTACTAGCGGGGGCGAGCAGTACTTC	CASSVATSGGEQYF
TRBV7-8	TRBJ1-4	once	.	TGTGCCAGCAGCTTGGGGGGAACTAATGAAAAACTGTTTTTT	CASSLGGTNEKLFF
TRBV7-6	TRBJ1-2	.	TRBD1	TGTGCCAGCAGCTTGGGGACAGGGTATGGCTACACCTTC	CASSLGTGYGYTF
TRBV29-1	TRBJ1-2	.	.	TGCAGCGTTGACTCGGGACTGAGCTTCTATGGCTACACCTTC	CSVDSGLSFYGYTF
TRBV6-1	TRBJ2-7	once	.	TGTGCCAGCAGCCCCGGGTCCTCCTACGAGCAGTACTTC	CASSPGSSYEQYF
TRBV11-2	TRBJ1-2	.	TRBD1	TGTGCCAGCAGCCCAGGGGGCCTGAACTATGGCTACACCTTC	CASSPGGLNYGYTF
TRBV9	TRBJ2-1	.	TRBD2	TGTGCCAGCAGCGTAGGGCTAGCGGGACCCTACAATGAGCAGTTCTTC	CASSVGLAGPYNEQFF
TRBV6-1	TRBJ2-3	.	.	TGTGCCAGCAGTGATACTGCAGATACGCAGTATTTT	CASSDTADTQYF
TRBV9	TRBJ1-1	.	.	TGTGCCAGCAGCGAAGGGAGCTTGAACACTGAAGCTTTCTTT	CASSEGSLNTEAFF
TRBV11-2	TRBJ2-1	.	TRBD2	TGTGCCAGCCGAGTCGGGACGGGGGGCTACAATGAGCAGTTCTTC	CASRVGTGGYNEQFF
TRBV27	TRBJ2-5	.	.	TGTGCCAGCAGTTTATGGGGGCCTGGGGAGACCCAGTACTTC	CASSLWGPGETQYF
TRBV5-4	TRBJ2-1	.	.	TGTGCCAGCAGCTTTTTCCCGGGAGCGGACGGGGATGAGCAGTTCTTC	CASSFFPGADGDEQFF
TRBV11-2	TRBJ1-1	once	.	TGTGCCAGCAGCTTAGTTTGGGGTGCGGGGCACACTGAAGCTTTCTTT	CASSLVWGAGHTEAFF
TRBV7-9	TRBJ2-3	once	.	TGTGCCAGCAGCTTAGGCCCGCGGTTGGATACGCAGTATTTT	CASSLGPRLDTQYF
TRBV6-5	TRBJ2-3	once	TRBD2	TGTGCCAGCAGTACGGGGGGAGATACGCAGTATTTT	CASSTGGDTQYF
TRBV13	TRBJ2-2	.	.	TGTGCCAGCAGCTTAGGGGGCAAGGCCACCGGGGAGCTGTTTTTT	CASSLGGKATGELFF
TRBV27	TRBJ1-2	.	TRBD1	TGTGCCAGCAGCTGGGACGGACAGGGGTTAACTGGCTACACCTTC	CASSWDGQGLTGYTF
TRBV5-6	TRBJ1-1	.	.	TGTGCCAGCAGCTTGGGCCGGGGAAACACTGAAGCTTTCTTT	CASSLGRGNTEAFF
TRBV9	TRBJ2-7	.	.	TGTGCCAGCAGCGTCGGGGACTCCTACGAGCAGTACTTC	CASSVGDSYEQYF
TRBV6-1	TRBJ1-4	.	.	TGTGCCAGCAGTGAAGGGACAGTCCCCAAAAAACTGTTTTTT	CASSEGTVPKKLFF